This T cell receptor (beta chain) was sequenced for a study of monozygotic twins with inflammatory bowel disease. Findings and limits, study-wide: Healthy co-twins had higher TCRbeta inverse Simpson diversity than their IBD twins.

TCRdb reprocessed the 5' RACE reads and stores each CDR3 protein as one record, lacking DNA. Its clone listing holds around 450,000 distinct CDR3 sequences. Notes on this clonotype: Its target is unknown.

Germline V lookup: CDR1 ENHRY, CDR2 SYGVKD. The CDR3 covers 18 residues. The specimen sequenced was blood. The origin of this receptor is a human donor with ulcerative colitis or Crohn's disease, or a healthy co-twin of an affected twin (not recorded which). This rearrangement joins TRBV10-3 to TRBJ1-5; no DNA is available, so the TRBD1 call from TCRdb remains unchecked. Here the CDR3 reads CAISESRQGANGNQPQHF.